The sequence of this TCR beta chain was determined in a study of blood T cells in healthy people across ages. General study results and limits: Per-million-T-cell TCR beta diversity fell roughly linearly with age.

The CDR3 contains 15 residues. V lost 4 bases and J lost 4, with 15 bases in between. Germline CDR1 reads SEHNR; CDR2 reads FQNEAQ (reference sequence). Next came a second PCR, run for about 7 to 12 cycles, which used a sample-barcoded 5' primer along with a J-beta primer mix. Each cDNA molecule received a tag from a template-switch adaptor that had 12 random nucleotides. One entry per CDR3 protein results from TCRdb running MiXCR on the 5' RACE reads. The table shows hundreds of thousands of distinct CDR3 sequences, with roughly 30% occurring only once. This clonotype was counted between two and nine times. Its antigen is still unknown. With a much larger clone just one base away, this may be a read error.

This receptor was identified in a woman of 80 years or more in good health. The J gene is TRBJ2-3, the V gene TRBV7-9; no definite D call. Sequences were obtained from blood. Here the CDR3 reads CASSSPYRSADTQYF. Written as DNA, the CDR3 is TGTGCCAGCAGCTCTCCTTATAGAAGCGCAGATACGCAGTATTTT.